This T cell receptor (beta chain) was sequenced for a study of cytomegalovirus exposure and HLA in healthy donors. The CDR3 has 16 residues. CDR1 is MDHEN and CDR2 is SYDVKM in the germline V gene. V lost 4 bases and J 4 bases, leaving 19 bases between the germline ends. PCR was performed using 60 Vbeta and 13 Jbeta primers. The data were produced by immunoSEQ multiplex PCR, yet TCRdb's version contains in-frame clones alone and is incomplete. The sample contains 180,000 or so clones, about 80% of which appear only once. The sequenced sample was PBMCs. The chain uses TRBV28 and TRBJ1-2; TRBD1 is a possible D gene (6 bases). The TCR was taken from a man aged 40-49 years in good health and CMV-seronegative. The DNA for the CDR3 is TGTGCCAGCAGTTCCTTAGCCGTGAGGGGGGGCTATGGCTACACCTTC. Its translation: CASSSLAVRGGYGYTF.